One and the same sample provided the 21 T cell receptor beta chains below, sequenced in a study of shared clonotypes between healthy human individuals (dated by TCRdb to the early 2020s). The protocol used for the library was the immunoSEQ multiplex PCR assay. In its TCRdb copy, this immuneACCESS table keeps in-frame sequences only and misses some clones. Where compared with another copy, unresolved V genes explain less than half of these, and the others have no known cause. The sample contains approximately 2.5 million clones, 90% to 95% of them found a single time. 0.36% of the sample comes from the top ten. The source material was naive CD4+ T cells from PBMCs. Interpreted using the paper, the cell subset or site label stands for: CD45RA+ positively selected. Receptors were obtained from a man in his late teens or twenties in good health. Some clones in this sample may be carry-over from other donors' samples.

This clone was recorded only once. The V and J genes are TRBV7-2 and TRBJ2-1, with D possibly being TRBD1 (5 bases). The V end was cut by 2 bases, the J end by 8 bases, with 22 bases between. CDR3 length: 17 amino acids. The germline CDR1 and CDR2 sequences are SGHTA and FQGNSA. The CDR3 sequence is CASSLRAGNLGAYEQFF. The DNA of the CDR3 is TGTGCCAGCAGCTTACGGGCAGGGAACCTAGGGGCGTATGAGCAGTTCTTC.

The chain employs TRBV2 and TRBJ2-1, with D unresolved. V gave up 2 bases and J gave up 0 bases, with 11 bases separating them. This CDR3 has 16 amino acids. Germline CDR1 is SNHLY and CDR2 is FYNNEI. CDR3 amino acids: CASSEWVGSSYNEQFF. In DNA, the CDR3 is TGTGCCAGCAGTGAATGGGTCGGAAGCTCCTACAATGAGCAGTTCTTC.

DNA for the CDR3: TGTGCCAGCAGCCCTGACAGAGGAAAGGATGAAAAACTGTTTTTT. Its protein is CASSPDRGKDEKLFF. The gene calls are TRBV7-8 and TRBJ1-4; the D gene is possibly TRBD1 (5 bases). The CDR3 covers 15 residues. Germline loops: CDR1 SGHVS, CDR2 FQNEAQ. Trimming pared 5 bases from V and 6 bases from J, leaving 16 bases between. The variable domain in full, with the rest retrieved from reference TRBV7-8 and TRBJ1-4, is GAGVSQSPRYKVAKRGQDVALRCDPISGHVSLFWYQQALGQGPEFLTYFQNEAQLDKSGLPSDRFFAERPEGSVSTLKIQRTQQEDSAVYLCASSPDRGKDEKLFFGSGTQLSVL.

This sequence joins TRBV5-1 and TRBJ2-7; D is perhaps TRBD2 (6 bases). V dropped 1 base and J dropped 3 bases, with 14 bases sitting between them. This CDR3 is built from 15 residues. Germline CDR1 SGHRS, CDR2 YFSETQ. CDR3: CASSLYSGTLYEQYF. The CDR3 DNA follows: TGCGCCAGCAGCTTGTATTCCGGGACTCTCTACGAGCAGTACTTC.

The rearrangement links TRBV2 to TRBJ1-2; maybe TRBD1 (5 bases). The CDR3 consists of 14 residues. V lost 0 bases, J lost 1 base, and 6 bases lay in between. The germline V gene encodes CDR1 SNHLY and CDR2 FYNNEI. The CDR3 here is CASSEAGLNYGYTF. Written as DNA, the CDR3 is TGTGCCAGCAGTGAAGCGGGACTTAACTATGGCTACACCTTC.

The chain uses TRBV7-9 and TRBJ2-5; the D gene is possibly TRBD2 (6 bases). The DNA end lines up better with TRBJ2-7; the J call may be wrong. CDR1 and CDR2 (germline): SEHNR, FQNEAQ (reference sequence). The CDR3 totals 14 residues. Written as DNA, the CDR3 is TGTGCCAGCACCCTAGACGGGGGTTCCTACGAGCAGTACTTC. It specifies CASTLDGGSYEQYF.

The J gene is TRBJ1-4, the V gene TRBV30, with no clear D. There are 11 residues in the CDR3. V lost 0 bases and J 11 bases, leaving 7 bases between the germline ends. Germline CDR1 and CDR2: GTSNPN and SVGIG (reference sequence). The CDR3 DNA reads as TGTGCCTGGAGTGTAGGCGATAAACTGTTTTTT. This encodes CAWSVGDKLFF.

The chain has TRBV7-2 and TRBJ2-7, with 12 bases fitting TRBD2. Trimming at V came to 4 bases and at J to 2 bases, leaving 6 bases not matched to a gene. This CDR3 is 16 amino acids long. CDR1 and CDR2 (germline): SGHTA, FQGNSA. CDR3 bases: TGTGCCAGCAGCTCCGAGGCTAGCGGGAGGGCCTACGAGCAGTACTTC. Amino acid sequence: CASSSEASGRAYEQYF.

This clone was observed once. The chain employs TRBV2 and TRBJ1-6; no clear D gene. The CDR3 totals 12 residues. CDR1 and CDR2 (germline): SNHLY, FYNNEI. V lost 5 bases and J lost 9, with 8 bases in between. CDR3 residues: CASSQALSPLHF. The CDR3 nucleotides are TGTGCCAGCAGTCAGGCCCTTTCACCCCTCCACTTT.

This clone was picked up one time. The rearrangement uses TRBV7-3 and TRBJ2-7; the D gene could be TRBD1 or TRBD2 (6 bases each). Germline values: CDR1 SGHTA, CDR2 FQGTGA. The V and J ends lost 4 bases and 2 bases respectively, with 12 bases between them. This CDR3 comprises 14 residues. Here the CDR3 reads CASSSTGAAYEQYF. The CDR3, as DNA: TGTGCCAGCAGCTCGACGGGGGCCGCCTACGAGCAGTACTTC.

The V and J genes are TRBV4-1 and TRBJ2-1; 9 nucleotides agree with TRBD1. The V and J ends lost 3 bases and 5 bases, in that order; junction bases with no gene match: 11. The CDR3 contains 17 residues. Per germline, CDR1 MGHRA and CDR2 YSYEKL. The CDR3 DNA sequence: TGCGCCAGCAGCCATCCACCTTGGGACAGGGCCCACAATGAGCAGTTCTTC. Its translation: CASSHPPWDRAHNEQFF.

The J gene is TRBJ1-6, the V gene TRBV27; tentatively, D is TRBD1 (6 bases). Germline assignment: CDR1 MNHEY and CDR2 SMNVEV (reference sequence). V was trimmed by 2 bases and J by 4 bases, leaving 15 bases between them. CDR3 size: 17 residues. DNA of the CDR3: TGTGCCAGCAGTTTACGGGGAGGGACAAGTTATAATTCACCCCTCCACTTT. Protein: CASSLRGGTSYNSPLHF.

The gene calls are TRBV7-9 and TRBJ1-4; D gene uncertain. V was clipped by 1 base and J by 5 bases, with 11 bases between them. This CDR3 spans 15 amino acids. The germline CDR1 and CDR2 sequences are SEHNR and FQNEAQ (reference sequence). CDR3 in DNA: TGTGCCAGCAGCTTAGGTGGCAGCTGGAATGAAAAACTGTTTTTT. This codes for CASSLGGSWNEKLFF.

This clone was recorded once. V is TRBV5-1 and J is TRBJ2-3; 11 nucleotides agree with TRBD2. Germline values: CDR1 SGHRS, CDR2 YFSETQ. The length of the CDR3 is 16 residues. J lost 3 bases, V lost 1 base, and 4 bases had no gene match. This CDR3 is CASSLLGLAGTDTQYF. The DNA for the CDR3 is TGCGCCAGCAGCTTGCTCGGACTAGCGGGTACAGATACGCAGTATTTT.

The chain carries TRBV21-1 and TRBJ2-4; the D call TRBD2 from the table was never checked on the DNA. TRBV21-1 is classified as a pseudogene. The length of the CDR3 is 16 residues. The CDR3 nucleotides read TGTGCCAGCAGCCTCCGGCGGGCCCTACATAAGAACATTCAGTACTTC. Translated: CASSLRRALHKNIQYF.

The chain carries TRBV7-9 and TRBJ2-5; D is perhaps TRBD2 (6 bases). Germline V CDR1 and CDR2: SEHNR, FQNEAQ (reference sequence). This CDR3 has 17 residues. V lost 5 bases, J lost 4 bases, and 23 bases lay in between. CDR3: CASSQAGSPRASETQYF. DNA of the CDR3: TGTGCCAGCAGCCAGGCGGGGTCCCCAAGGGCGTCAGAGACCCAGTACTTC.

The V gene is TRBV11-1, the J gene TRBJ2-3, with D possibly TRBD1 on 6 matching bases. CDR3 size: 15 residues. The germline V gene has CDR1 SGHAT and CDR2 FQDESV (reference sequence). V lost 0 bases to trimming and J lost 0 bases, with 7 bases between them. The CDR3 loop is CASSLAGASTDTQYF. The CDR3 region has the DNA TGTGCCAGCAGCTTAGCGGGGGCTAGCACAGATACGCAGTATTTT.

As regards this clone: Other DNA sequences in the sample encode the same CDR3. The chain links TRBV14 to TRBJ2-5; D uncertain. Trimming took 3 bases from V and 4 from J, leaving 6 bases between them. Germline V gene data show CDR1 as SGHDN and CDR2 as FVKESK. This CDR3 has 12 residues. The CDR3 nucleotides are TGTGCCAGCAGCCAGGAAGGAGAGACCCAGTACTTC. It translates to CASSQEGETQYF.

V gene TRBV6-6 combines with J gene TRBJ2-2; no clear D. The V and J ends lost 0 bases and 8 bases respectively, with 16 bases between them. The germline CDR1 and CDR2 sequences are MNHNY and SVGAGI (reference sequence). This CDR3 is 16 amino acids long. CDR3 protein: CASSYSIRSVSGELFF. For the CDR3, the DNA is TGTGCCAGCAGTTACTCGATTAGGTCGGTGTCAGGGGAGCTGTTTTTT.

As regards this clone: The same CDR3 arises from other DNA sequences in this sample as well. The chain joins TRBV6-5 to TRBJ2-2, with TRBD1 matching 7 bases. Germline V gene lookup returns CDR1 MNHEY and CDR2 SVGAGI. With V trimmed by 5 bases and J by 0 bases, 3 bases remained unmatched. The CDR3 loop spans 15 amino acids. In nucleotides, the CDR3 is TGTGCCAGCAGTAGACAGGGAGCGAACACCGGGGAGCTGTTTTTT. Amino acid sequence: CASSRQGANTGELFF.

This chain joins TRBV7-6 and TRBJ2-2; 7 bases fit TRBD1. With 0 bases clipped from V and 7 bases from J, the junction kept 5 bases outside the gene matches. The CDR3 has 15 residues. The V gene's germline CDR1 is SGHVS and CDR2 FNYEAQ. CDR3 nucleotide sequence: TGTGCCAGCAGCTTAGCCCGACAGGGAATCGGGGAGCTGTTTTTT. This codes for CASSLARQGIGELFF.